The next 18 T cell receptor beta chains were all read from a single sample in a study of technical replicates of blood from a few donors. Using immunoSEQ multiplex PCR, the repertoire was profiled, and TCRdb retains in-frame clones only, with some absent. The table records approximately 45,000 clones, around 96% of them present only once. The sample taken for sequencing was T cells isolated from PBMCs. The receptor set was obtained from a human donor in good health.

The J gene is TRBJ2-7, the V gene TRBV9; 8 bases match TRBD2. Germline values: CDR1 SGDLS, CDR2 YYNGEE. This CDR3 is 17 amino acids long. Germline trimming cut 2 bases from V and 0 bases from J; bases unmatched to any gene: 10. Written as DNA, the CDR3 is TGTGCCAGCAGCGTTAAAGCGGGAGAGCGGCCCTCCTACGAGCAGTACTTC. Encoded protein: CASSVKAGERPSYEQYF.

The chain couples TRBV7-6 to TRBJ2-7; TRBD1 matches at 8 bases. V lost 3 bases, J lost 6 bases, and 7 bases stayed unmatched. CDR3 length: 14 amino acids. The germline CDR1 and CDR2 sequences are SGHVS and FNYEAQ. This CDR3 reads CASSLAGGHGEQYF. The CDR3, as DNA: TGTGCCAGCAGCTTGGCAGGGGGCCACGGCGAGCAGTACTTC.

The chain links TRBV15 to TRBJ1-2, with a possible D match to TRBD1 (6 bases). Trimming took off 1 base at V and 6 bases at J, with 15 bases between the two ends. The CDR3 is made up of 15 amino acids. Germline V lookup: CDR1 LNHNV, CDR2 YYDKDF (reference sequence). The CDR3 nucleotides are TGTGCCACCAGCAGAGTACTACAGGGAAGAGATGGCTACACCTTC. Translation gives CATSRVLQGRDGYTF. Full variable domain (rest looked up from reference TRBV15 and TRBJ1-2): DAMVIQNPRYQVTQFGKPVTLSCSQTLNHNVMYWYQQKSSQAPKLLFHYYDKDFNNEADTPDNFQSRRPNTSFCFLDIRSPGLGDTAMYLCATSRVLQGRDGYTFGSGTRLTVV.

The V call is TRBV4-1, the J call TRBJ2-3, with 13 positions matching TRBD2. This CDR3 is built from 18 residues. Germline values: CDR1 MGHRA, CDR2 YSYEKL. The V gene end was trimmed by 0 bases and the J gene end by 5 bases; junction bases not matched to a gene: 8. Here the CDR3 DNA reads TGCGCCAGCAGCCAAGATCGGACGACTAGCGGGAGGCAAGATACGCAGTATTTT. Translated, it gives CASSQDRTTSGRQDTQYF.

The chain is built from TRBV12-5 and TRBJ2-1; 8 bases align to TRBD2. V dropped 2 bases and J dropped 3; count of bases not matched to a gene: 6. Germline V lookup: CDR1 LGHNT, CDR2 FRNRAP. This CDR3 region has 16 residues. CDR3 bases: TGTGCTAGTGGTTTGCTCTTAGCGGGAAGCTACAATGAGCAGTTCTTC. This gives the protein CASGLLLAGSYNEQFF.

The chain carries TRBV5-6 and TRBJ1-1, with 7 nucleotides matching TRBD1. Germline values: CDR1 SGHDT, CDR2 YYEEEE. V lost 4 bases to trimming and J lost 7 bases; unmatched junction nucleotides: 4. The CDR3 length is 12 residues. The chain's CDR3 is CASSRTGVEAFF. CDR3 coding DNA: TGTGCCAGCAGCCGTACAGGGGTTGAAGCTTTCTTT.

The CDR3 sequence is CASSLVTSGSKNTQYF. In DNA, the CDR3 is TGTGCCAGCAGCTTAGTTACTAGCGGGAGCAAGAATACGCAGTATTTT. The rearrangement uses TRBV7-2 and TRBJ2-3; TRBD2 agrees at 11 bases. Germline values: CDR1 SGHTA, CDR2 FQGNSA. With V trimmed by 1 base and J by 7 bases, 7 bases remained unmatched. The CDR3 is 16 amino acids. The full variable domain, its missing parts supplied by reference TRBV7-2 and TRBJ2-3, is GAGVSQSPSNKVTEKGKDVELRCDPISGHTALYWYRQSLGQGLEFLIYFQGNSAPDKSGLPSDRFSAERTGGSVSTLTIQRTQQEDSAVYLCASSLVTSGSKNTQYFGPGTRLTVL.

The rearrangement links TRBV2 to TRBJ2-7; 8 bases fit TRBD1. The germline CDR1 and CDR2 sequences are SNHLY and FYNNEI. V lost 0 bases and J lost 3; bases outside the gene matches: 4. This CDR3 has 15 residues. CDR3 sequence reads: CASSEAAGGNYEQYF. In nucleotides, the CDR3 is TGTGCCAGCAGTGAAGCGGCAGGGGGCAACTACGAGCAGTACTTC.

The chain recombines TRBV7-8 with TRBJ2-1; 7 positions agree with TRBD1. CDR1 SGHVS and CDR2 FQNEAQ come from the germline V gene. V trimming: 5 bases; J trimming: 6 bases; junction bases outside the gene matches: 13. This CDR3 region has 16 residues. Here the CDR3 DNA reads TGTGCCAGCAGCGTAAAAAACAGGGGTGACAGCAATGAGCAGTTCTTC. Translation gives CASSVKNRGDSNEQFF.

For the CDR3, the DNA is TGTGCCAGCAGCCAACTCTCAGGGTCAGGCTACACCTTC. Protein sequence: CASSQLSGSGYTF. The chain links TRBV11-2 to TRBJ1-2; tentative D call: TRBD1 (5 bases). The germline CDR1 and CDR2 sequences are SGHAT and FQNNGV. This CDR3 is 13 amino acids long. Trimming took off 5 bases at V and 8 bases at J, with 15 bases between the two ends.

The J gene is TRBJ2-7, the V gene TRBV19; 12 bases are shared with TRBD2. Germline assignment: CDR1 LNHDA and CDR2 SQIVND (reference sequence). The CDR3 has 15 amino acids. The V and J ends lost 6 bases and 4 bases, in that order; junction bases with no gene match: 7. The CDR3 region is CASSLTSGSSYEQYF. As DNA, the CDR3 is TGTGCCAGTAGCCTGACTAGCGGGAGTTCGTACGAGCAGTACTTC.

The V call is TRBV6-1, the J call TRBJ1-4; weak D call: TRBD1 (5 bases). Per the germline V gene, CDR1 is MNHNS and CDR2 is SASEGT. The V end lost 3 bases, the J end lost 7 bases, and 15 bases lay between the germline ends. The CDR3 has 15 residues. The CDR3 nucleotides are TGTGCCAGCAGTGAGTTGGCGGGGGTCAGTGAAAAACTGTTTTTT. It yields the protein CASSELAGVSEKLFF.

CDR3 bases: TGTGCCACCTTAGGCGCCGGGCAGGGGGGCACTGAAGCTTTCTTT. This translates into CATLGAGQGGTEAFF. The gene calls are TRBV15 and TRBJ1-1; 7 positions match TRBD1. The length of the CDR3 is 15 residues. The ends lost 8 bases at V and 4 bases at J; junction bases unmatched: 13. Germline loops: CDR1 LNHNV, CDR2 YYDKDF (reference sequence).

CDR3 sequence reads: CASSLEGDEQYF. The CDR3, as DNA: TGTGCCAGCAGCTTAGAGGGGGACGAGCAGTACTTC. The chain combines TRBV7-2 with TRBJ2-7; tentatively, D is TRBD1 (6 bases). The CDR3 has 12 residues. The ends were cut back, 1 base at V and 5 bases at J, with 6 bases in the middle. CDR1 and CDR2 from the germline V gene are SGHTA and FQGNSA. The full variable domain, its missing parts supplied by reference TRBV7-2 and TRBJ2-7, is GAGVSQSPSNKVTEKGKDVELRCDPISGHTALYWYRQSLGQGLEFLIYFQGNSAPDKSGLPSDRFSAERTGGSVSTLTIQRTQQEDSAVYLCASSLEGDEQYFGPGTRLTVT.

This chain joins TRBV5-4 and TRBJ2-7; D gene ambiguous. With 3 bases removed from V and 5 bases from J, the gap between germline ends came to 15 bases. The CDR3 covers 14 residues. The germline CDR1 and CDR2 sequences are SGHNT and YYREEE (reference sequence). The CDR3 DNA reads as TGTGCCAGCAGCTATATTAACTCCGCCAACGAGCAGTACTTC. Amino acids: CASSYINSANEQYF.

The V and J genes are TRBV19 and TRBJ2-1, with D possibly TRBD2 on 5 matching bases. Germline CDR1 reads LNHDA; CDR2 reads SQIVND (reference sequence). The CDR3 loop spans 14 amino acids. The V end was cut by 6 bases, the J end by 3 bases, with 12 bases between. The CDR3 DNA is TGTGCCAGTAGCGGGATCATCGACTACAATGAGCAGTTCTTC. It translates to CASSGIIDYNEQFF.

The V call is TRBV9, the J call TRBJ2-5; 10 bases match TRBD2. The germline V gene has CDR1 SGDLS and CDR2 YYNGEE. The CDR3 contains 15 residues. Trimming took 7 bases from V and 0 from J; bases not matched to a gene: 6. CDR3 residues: CASGSSGGDQETQYF. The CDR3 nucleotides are TGTGCCAGCGGATCTAGCGGGGGCGACCAAGAGACCCAGTACTTC.

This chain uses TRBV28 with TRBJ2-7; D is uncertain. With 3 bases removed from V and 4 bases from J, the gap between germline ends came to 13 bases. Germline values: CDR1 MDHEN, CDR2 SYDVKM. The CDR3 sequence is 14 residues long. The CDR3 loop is CASSLLGYKYEQYF. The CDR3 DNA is TGTGCCAGCAGTTTGCTCGGTTATAAGTACGAGCAGTACTTC.